The entry that follows covers one T cell receptor beta chain sequence. Its antigen remains unidentified. No much larger clone exists at a distance of one base, and base qualities are not known. Each collaborating institution followed its own protocols to collect whole blood in K2EDTA tubes. For TCRbeta analysis, collaborators shipped samples as frozen whole blood, isolated PBMCs, or DNA extracted from either of those sample types. The sample is drawn from a study of blood T cell repertoires in COVID-19 (TCRdb year 2020). Context from the whole study: Samples from collaborators originated in the United States, Italy and Spain and spanned both the acute and convalescent phases of COVID-19. The sample metadata nearly always contained a de-identified subject ID, COVID-19 status, age in years and sex. The repertoires were made available in a free public database intended to serve as a resource for research on the immune response to SARS-CoV-2. The dataset comprised deeply sampled blood TCRbeta repertoires from subjects exposed to, actively infected with, or recovered from COVID-19. The material from the prospective study consisted of cDNA or gDNA derived from T cells, B-cell-depleted T cells, or PBMCs. Where available, HLA class I and class II types were taken from metadata supplied by the sample provider and were not determined by assay-based typing. The samples were drawn from two sources: the first 160 participants of the ongoing ImmuneRACE study, and over 1,000 subjects contributed by 6 global collaborators.

TCRbeta CDR3 regions were amplified from genomic DNA using the immunoSEQ Assay, a bias-controlled multiplex PCR. The study's processing was this. Nucleated cell counts per sample were estimated from amplification of reference gene primers within the assay. To quantify the absolute abundance of each unique TCRbeta CDR3 rearrangement, sequence reads were collapsed and filtered. For each sample, productive Simpson clonality was calculated by taking the square root of Simpson's diversity index across productive rearrangements. Not all clones reach the TCRdb copy of this immuneACCESS table, which keeps in-frame sequences only. Checked studies attribute under half of the gap to unresolved V genes and leave the rest unexplained. V and J calls and clone size are copied from that table; D and trimming were computed from the DNA. The sample table shows 150,000 to 250,000 clones, and approximately 80% are seen once. Of the sample, 6.5% to 8.5% falls within the top ten clones.

Here is what the overall study found, with its caveats: The amount of clinical and demographic metadata varied by source and participant and was provided uncurated.

At the junction V is shortened by 0 bases and J by 7 bases, with 9 bases in between. The CDR3 goes from the cysteine to the phenylalanine over 13 residues. Here the CDR3 DNA is all that survives: 39 bases in frame from base 1. Sequences LGHNA (CDR1) and YSLEER (CDR2) are obtained from the germline V gene. The sequence links TRBV4-3 to TRBJ2-5; TRBD2 is possibly the D segment (7 matching bases). This TCR came from a human donor with acute or convalescent COVID-19. The donor label of this sample is uncertain. The sequencing input was peripheral blood. The CDR3 has the sequence CASSQDRGATQYF. The DNA sequence is TGCGCCAGCAGCCAAGATCGGGGGGCGACCCAGTACTTC.